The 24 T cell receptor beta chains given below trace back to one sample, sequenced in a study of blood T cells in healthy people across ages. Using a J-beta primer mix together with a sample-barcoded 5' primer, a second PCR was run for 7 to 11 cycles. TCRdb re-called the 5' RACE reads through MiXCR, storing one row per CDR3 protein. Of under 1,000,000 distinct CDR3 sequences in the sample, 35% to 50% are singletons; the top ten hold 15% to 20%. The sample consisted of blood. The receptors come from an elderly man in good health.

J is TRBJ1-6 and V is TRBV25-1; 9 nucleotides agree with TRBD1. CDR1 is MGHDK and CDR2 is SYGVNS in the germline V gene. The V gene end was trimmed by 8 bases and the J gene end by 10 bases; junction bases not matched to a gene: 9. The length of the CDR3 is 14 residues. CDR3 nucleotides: TGTGCCAGCGGACCGGGACAGGGAGGGTCACCCCTCCACTTT. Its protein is CASGPGQGGSPLHF.

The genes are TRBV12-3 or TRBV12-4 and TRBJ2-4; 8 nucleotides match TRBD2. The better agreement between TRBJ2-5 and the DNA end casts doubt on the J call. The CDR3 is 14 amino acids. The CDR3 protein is CASSLREGPKTQYF. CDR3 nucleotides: TGTGCCAGCAGTCTCCGGGAGGGCCCAAAGACCCAGTACTTC.

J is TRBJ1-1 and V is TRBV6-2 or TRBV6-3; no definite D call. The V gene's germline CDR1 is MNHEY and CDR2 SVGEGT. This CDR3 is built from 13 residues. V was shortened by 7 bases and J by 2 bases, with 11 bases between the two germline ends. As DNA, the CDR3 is TGTGCCAGCATAACAGCCCATAACACTGAAGCTTTCTTT. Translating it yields CASITAHNTEAFF.

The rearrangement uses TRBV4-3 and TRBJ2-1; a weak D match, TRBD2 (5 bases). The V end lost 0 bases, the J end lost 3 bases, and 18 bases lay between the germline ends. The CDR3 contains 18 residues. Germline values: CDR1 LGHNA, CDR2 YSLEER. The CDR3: CASSQDPLDGESYNEQFF. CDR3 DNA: TGCGCCAGCAGCCAAGACCCTCTAGACGGGGAGAGCTACAATGAGCAGTTCTTC.

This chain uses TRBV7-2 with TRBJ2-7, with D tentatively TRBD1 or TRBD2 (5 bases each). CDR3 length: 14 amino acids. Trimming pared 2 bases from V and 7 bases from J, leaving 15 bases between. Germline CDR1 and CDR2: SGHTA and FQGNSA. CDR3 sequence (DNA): TGTGCCAGCAGCTTATACAGGAGCTCGGGAGAGCAGTACTTC. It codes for CASSLYRSSGEQYF.

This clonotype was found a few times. CDR3 nucleotides: TGTGCCAGCAGCTTAGCTCTGGGGTCCCAAGAGACCCAGTACTTC. Protein: CASSLALGSQETQYF. The rearrangement uses TRBV7-2 and TRBJ2-5; D remains unclear. V shed 0 bases and J shed 1 base, with 9 bases lying between them. Germline V gene data show CDR1 as SGHTA and CDR2 as FQGNSA. There are 15 residues in the CDR3.

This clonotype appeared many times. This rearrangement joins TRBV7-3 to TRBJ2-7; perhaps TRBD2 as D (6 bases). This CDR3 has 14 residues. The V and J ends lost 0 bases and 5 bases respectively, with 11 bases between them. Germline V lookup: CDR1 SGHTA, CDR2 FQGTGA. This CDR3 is CASSLTPGVHEQYF. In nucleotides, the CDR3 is TGTGCCAGCAGCTTAACGCCGGGAGTCCACGAGCAGTACTTC.

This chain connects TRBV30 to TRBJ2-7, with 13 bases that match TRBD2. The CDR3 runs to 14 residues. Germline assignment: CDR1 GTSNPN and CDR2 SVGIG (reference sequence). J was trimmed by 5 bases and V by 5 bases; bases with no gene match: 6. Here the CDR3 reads CAWRLAGGLHEQYF. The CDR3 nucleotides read TGTGCCTGGCGACTAGCGGGAGGCCTCCACGAGCAGTACTTC. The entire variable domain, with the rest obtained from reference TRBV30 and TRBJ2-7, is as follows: SQTIHQWPATLVQPVGSPLSLECTVEGTSNPNLYWYRQAAGRGLQLLFYSVGIGQISSEVPQNLSASRPQDRQFILSSKKLLLSDSGFYLCAWRLAGGLHEQYFGPGTRLTVT.

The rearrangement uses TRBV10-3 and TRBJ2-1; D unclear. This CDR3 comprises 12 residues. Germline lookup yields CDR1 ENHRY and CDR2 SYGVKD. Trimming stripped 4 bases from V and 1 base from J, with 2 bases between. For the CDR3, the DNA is TGTGCCATCAGTGGTTCCTACAATGAGCAGTTCTTC. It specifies CAISGSYNEQFF.

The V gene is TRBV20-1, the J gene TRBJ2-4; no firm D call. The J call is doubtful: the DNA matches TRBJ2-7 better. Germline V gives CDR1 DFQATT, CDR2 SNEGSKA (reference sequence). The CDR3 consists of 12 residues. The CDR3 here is CSVPGLDYEQYF. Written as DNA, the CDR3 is TGCAGCGTCCCCGGGCTGGACTACGAGCAGTACTTC.

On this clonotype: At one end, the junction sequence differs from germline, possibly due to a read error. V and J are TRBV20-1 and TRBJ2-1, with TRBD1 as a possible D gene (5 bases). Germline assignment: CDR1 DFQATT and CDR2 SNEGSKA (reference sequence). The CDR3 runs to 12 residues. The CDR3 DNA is TGCAGTGCTGGAGAGTCCACAGGTTCACAGTTCTTC. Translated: CSAGESTGSQFF.

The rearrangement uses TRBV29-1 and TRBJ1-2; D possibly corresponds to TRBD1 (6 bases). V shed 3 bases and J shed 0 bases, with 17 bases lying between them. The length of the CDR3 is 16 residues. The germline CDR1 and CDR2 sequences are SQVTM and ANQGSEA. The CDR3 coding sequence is TGCAGCGTTGACTCCCTCAGGGGCCTAGCTAACTATGGCTACACCTTC. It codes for CSVDSLRGLANYGYTF.

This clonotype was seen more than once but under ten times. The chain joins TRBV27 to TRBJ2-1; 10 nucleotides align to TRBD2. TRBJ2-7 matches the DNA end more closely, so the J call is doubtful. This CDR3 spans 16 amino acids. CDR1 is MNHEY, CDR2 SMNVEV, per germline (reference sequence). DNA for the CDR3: TGTGCCAGCAGTTTATCGACTAGCGGGTCCTACAATGAGCAGTACTTC. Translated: CASSLSTSGSYNEQYF.

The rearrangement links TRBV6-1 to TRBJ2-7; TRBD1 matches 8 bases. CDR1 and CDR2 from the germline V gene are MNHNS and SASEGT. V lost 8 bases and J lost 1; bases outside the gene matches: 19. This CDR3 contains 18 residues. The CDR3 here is CASGQTLRGTGSSYEQYF. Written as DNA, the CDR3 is TGTGCCAGCGGCCAAACCCTTCGGGGGACAGGTTCTTCCTACGAGCAGTACTTC.

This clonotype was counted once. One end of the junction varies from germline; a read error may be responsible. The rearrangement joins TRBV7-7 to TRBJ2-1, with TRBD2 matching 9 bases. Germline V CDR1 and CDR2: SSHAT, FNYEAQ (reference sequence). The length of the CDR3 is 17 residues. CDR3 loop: CASSLGPPAGGMDEQFF. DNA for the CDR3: TGTGCTAGCAGCTTAGGCCCCCCTGCGGGAGGGATGGATGAGCAGTTCTTC.

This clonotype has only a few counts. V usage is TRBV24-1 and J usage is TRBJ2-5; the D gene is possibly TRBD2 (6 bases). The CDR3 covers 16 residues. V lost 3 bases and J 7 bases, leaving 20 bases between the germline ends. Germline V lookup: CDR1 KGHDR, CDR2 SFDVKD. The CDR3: CATSDKLAPDPGTQYF. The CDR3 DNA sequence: TGTGCCACCAGTGATAAACTAGCCCCGGACCCAGGGACCCAGTACTTC.

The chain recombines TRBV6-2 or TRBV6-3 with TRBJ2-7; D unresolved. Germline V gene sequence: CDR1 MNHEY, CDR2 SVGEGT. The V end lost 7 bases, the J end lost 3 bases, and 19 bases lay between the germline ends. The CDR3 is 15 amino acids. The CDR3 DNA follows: TGTGCCAGCACTAGATCAAGAGGAGTAAGCTACGAGCAGTACTTC. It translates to CASTRSRGVSYEQYF.

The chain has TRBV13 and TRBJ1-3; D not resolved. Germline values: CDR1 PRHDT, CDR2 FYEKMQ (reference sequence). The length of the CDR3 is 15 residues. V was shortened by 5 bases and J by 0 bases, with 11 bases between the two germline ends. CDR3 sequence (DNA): TGTGCCAGCAGCCCTGATAGGCGCTCTGGAAACACCATATATTTT. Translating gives CASSPDRRSGNTIYF.

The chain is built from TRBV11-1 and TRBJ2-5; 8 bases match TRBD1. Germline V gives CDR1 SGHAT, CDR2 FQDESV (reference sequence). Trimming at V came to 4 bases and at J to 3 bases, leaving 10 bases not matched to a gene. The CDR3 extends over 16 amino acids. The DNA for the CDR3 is TGTGCCAGCAGCTCCCAGTGGGCAGGGGGCGAAGAGACCCAGTACTTC. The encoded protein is CASSSQWAGGEETQYF.

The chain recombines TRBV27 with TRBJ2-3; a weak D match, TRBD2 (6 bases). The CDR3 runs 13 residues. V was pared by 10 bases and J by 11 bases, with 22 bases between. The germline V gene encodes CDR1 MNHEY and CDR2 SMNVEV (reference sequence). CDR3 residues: CATNHRDSLMQYF. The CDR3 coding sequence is TGTGCCACCAACCACCGGGACTCCCTAATGCAGTATTTT.

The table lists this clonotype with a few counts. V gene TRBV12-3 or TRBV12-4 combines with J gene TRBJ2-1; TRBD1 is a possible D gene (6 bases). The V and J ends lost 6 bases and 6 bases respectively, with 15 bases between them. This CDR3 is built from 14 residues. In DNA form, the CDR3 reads TGTGCCAGCAGCTCAGGGGCCCTCAGCAATGAGCAGTTCTTC. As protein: CASSSGALSNEQFF.

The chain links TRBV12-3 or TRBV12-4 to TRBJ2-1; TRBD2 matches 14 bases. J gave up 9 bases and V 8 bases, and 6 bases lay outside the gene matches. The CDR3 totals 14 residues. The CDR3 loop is CASRLAGGRVEQFF. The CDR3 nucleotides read TGTGCCAGCCGACTAGCGGGAGGGAGAGTTGAGCAGTTCTTC.

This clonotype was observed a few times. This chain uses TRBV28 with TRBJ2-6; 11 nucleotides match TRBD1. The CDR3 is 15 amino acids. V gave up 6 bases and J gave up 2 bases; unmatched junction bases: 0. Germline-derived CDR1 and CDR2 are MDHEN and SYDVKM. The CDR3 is CASRGQGAGANVLTF. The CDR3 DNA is TGTGCCAGCAGGGGACAGGGGGCTGGGGCCAACGTCCTGACTTTC.

CDR3 in DNA: TGTGCCAGCAGCTTTAGAACTCGGGTTGAGCAGTTCTTC. Its translation is CASSFRTRVEQFF. This chain joins TRBV7-9 and TRBJ2-1; D uncertain. In germline, CDR1 is SEHNR, CDR2 FQNEAQ (reference sequence). Deletions cut 3 bases from V and 9 bases from J, with 12 bases between. CDR3 length equals 13 residues.